This is a list of T cell receptor beta chains from one sample in a study of blood T cells in healthy people across ages. One entry per CDR3 protein results from TCRdb running MiXCR on the 5' RACE reads. The table lists about 620,000 distinct CDR3 sequences, around 21% of them singletons. Sequencing input: blood. Receptors originate from a man between 65 and 85 years old in good health. The CDR3 runs from the conserved cysteine through the conserved F or W. The D gene is left open where the match is weak. Only some rows state a clone size, as once, few, many or a class for expanded clones.

j_call: TRBJ1-5; v_call: TRBV7-9; d_call: TRBD1; clone_size: NA; cdr3_aa: CASSLDRAGSNQPQHF
j_call: TRBJ2-4; v_call: TRBV3-1; d_call: NA; clone_size: NA; cdr3_aa: CASSQSLGRNIQYF
j_call: TRBJ1-1; v_call: TRBV29-1; d_call: NA; clone_size: NA; cdr3_aa: CSVESQKTEAFF
j_call: TRBJ2-7; v_call: TRBV24-1; d_call: NA; clone_size: few; cdr3_aa: CATSDLISARLEQYF
j_call: TRBJ2-4; v_call: TRBV6-6; d_call: NA; clone_size: NA; cdr3_aa: CASSYSRPLNIQYF
j_call: TRBJ1-4; v_call: TRBV28; d_call: NA; clone_size: few; cdr3_aa: CASSGTRGLVEKLFF
j_call: TRBJ2-2; v_call: TRBV5-1; d_call: NA; clone_size: many; cdr3_aa: CASSPDLAFTGELFF
j_call: TRBJ2-5; v_call: TRBV5-6; d_call: TRBD1; clone_size: NA; cdr3_aa: CASSLLGRGRIVDQETQYF
j_call: TRBJ1-4; v_call: TRBV6-5; d_call: NA; clone_size: few; cdr3_aa: CASSYSGPHATNEKLFF
j_call: TRBJ1-4; v_call: TRBV9; d_call: TRBD1; clone_size: NA; cdr3_aa: CASSVLPGGGELFF
j_call: TRBJ2-5; v_call: TRBV12-3/TRBV12-4; d_call: NA; clone_size: few; cdr3_aa: CASRIRLAGQIETQYF
j_call: TRBJ1-1; v_call: TRBV5-1; d_call: TRBD1; clone_size: NA; cdr3_aa: CASSRQGGRTEAFF
j_call: NA; v_call: TRBV11-2; d_call: NA; clone_size: few; cdr3_aa: CASSLDRGAPYEQYF
j_call: TRBJ2-3; v_call: TRBV28; d_call: TRBD1; clone_size: once; cdr3_aa: CASSLWGRTGGVDTQYF
j_call: TRBJ1-2; v_call: TRBV18; d_call: NA; clone_size: NA; cdr3_aa: CASSPPSRAGYTF
j_call: TRBJ2-7; v_call: TRBV6-2/TRBV6-3; d_call: NA; clone_size: NA; cdr3_aa: CATRTRRFSYEQYF
j_call: TRBJ1-5; v_call: TRBV20-1; d_call: NA; clone_size: few; cdr3_aa: CSAIPQGYQPQHF
j_call: TRBJ2-1; v_call: TRBV29-1; d_call: NA; clone_size: many; cdr3_aa: CSVDAAINEQFF